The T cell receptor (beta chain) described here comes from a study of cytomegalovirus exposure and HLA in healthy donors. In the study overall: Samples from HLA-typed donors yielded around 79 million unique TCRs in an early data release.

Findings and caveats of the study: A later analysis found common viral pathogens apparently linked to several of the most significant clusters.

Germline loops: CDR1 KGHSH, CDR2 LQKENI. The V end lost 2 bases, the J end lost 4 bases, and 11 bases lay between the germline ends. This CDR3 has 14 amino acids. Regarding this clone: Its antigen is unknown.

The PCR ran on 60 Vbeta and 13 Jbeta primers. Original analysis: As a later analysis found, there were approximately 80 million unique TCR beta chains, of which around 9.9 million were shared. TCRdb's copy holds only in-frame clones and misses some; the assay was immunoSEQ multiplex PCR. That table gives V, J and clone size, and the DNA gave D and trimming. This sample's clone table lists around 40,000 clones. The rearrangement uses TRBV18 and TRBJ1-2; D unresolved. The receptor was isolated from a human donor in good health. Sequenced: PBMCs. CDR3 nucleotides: TGTGCCAGCTCACCAATGGGAGGAGTCTATGGCTACACCTTC. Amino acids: CASSPMGGVYGYTF.